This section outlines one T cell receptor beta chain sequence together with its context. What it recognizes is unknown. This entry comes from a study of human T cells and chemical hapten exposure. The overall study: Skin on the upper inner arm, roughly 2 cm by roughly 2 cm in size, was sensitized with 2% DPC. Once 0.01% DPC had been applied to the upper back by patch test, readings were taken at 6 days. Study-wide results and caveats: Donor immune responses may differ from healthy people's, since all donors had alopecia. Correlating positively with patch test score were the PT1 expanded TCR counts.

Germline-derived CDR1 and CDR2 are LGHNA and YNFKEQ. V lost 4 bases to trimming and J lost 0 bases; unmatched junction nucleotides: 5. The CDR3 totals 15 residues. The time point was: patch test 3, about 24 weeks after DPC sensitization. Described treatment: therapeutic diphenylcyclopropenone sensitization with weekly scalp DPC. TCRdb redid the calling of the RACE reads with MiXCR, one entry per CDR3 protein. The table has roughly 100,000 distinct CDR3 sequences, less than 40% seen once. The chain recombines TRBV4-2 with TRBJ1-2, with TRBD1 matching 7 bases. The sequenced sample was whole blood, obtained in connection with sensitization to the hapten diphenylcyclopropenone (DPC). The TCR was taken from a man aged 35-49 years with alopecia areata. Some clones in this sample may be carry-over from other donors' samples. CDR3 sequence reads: CASSPGGGTNYGYTF. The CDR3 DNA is TGTGCCAGCAGCCCAGGGGGGGGGACTAACTATGGCTACACCTTC.